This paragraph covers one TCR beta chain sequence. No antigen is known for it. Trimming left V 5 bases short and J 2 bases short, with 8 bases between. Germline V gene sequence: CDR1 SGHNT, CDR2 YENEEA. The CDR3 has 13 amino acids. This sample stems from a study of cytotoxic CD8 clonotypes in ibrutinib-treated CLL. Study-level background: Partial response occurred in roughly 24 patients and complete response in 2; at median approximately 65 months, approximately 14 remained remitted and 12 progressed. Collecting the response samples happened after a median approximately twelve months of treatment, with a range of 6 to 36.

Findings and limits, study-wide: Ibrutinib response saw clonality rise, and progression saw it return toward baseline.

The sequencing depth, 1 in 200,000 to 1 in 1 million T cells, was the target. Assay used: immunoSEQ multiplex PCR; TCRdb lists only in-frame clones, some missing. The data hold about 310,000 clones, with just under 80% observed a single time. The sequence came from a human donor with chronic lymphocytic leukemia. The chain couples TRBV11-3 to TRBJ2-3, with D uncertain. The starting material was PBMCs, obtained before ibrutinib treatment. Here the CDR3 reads CASSLKNTDTQYF. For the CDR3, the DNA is TGTGCCAGCAGCCTAAAGAACACAGATACGCAGTATTTT.